The 10 T cell receptor beta chains listed next were all sequenced from one sample in a study of T cells in Graves' hyperthyroidism and ophthalmopathy (dated by TCRdb to the late 2010s). The library was produced with multiplex PCR. Instrument on record: Illumina HiSeq 2000. TCR beta CDR3 regions were amplified from RNA transcripts. The first round of RT-PCR for the TCR CDR3 was performed with the HTBI primer set and the Qiagen OneStep RT-PCR kit. TCRdb reanalyzed the raw reads on its own, using fastp at Q25 for trimming and MiXCR for clone calling, and kept in-frame beta chains. When rows share a CDR3 protein, they turn into one entry using the most common DNA and genes. Counted in this sample were over 650,000 distinct CDR3 sequences; over 40% of them appeared once. Under 8% of the sample belongs to the ten largest clones. The sequencing sample was made of peripheral blood or thyroid tissue (not recorded which). The source is an adult man with Graves' disease, either hyperthyroidism or ophthalmopathy (not recorded which).

Only one count was recorded for this clonotype. The chain couples TRBV2 to TRBJ1-6; D is ambiguous. This CDR3 has 12 amino acids. From germline, CDR1 is SNHLY and CDR2 FYNNEI. V shed 11 bases and J shed 10 bases, with 15 bases lying between them. For the CDR3, the DNA is TGTGCCGCACAGCCGCCCACCTCACCCCTCCACTTT. This sequence encodes CAAQPPTSPLHF.

This clonotype was observed a handful of times. This chain uses TRBV19 with TRBJ2-2; a possible D gene is TRBD2 (5 bases). CDR1 is LNHDA and CDR2 is SQIVND in the germline V gene (reference sequence). The germline V and J ends were trimmed by 3 bases and 5 bases, with 10 bases remaining between them. The CDR3 runs to 14 residues. CDR3 protein: CASSITSGTGELFF. The CDR3 DNA sequence: TGTGCCAGTAGTATTACGTCGGGGACCGGGGAGCTGTTTTTT.

V and J are TRBV2 and TRBJ1-2, with D tentatively TRBD1 (5 bases). The CDR3 covers 15 residues. Germline-derived CDR1 and CDR2 are SNHLY and FYNNEI. Between the trimmed V and J ends, which lost 3 bases and 4 bases, there was a span of 15 bases. The CDR3 DNA sequence: TGTGCCAGCAGTGACGTCGGCGGGGGAGGCTATGGCTACACCTTC. Its translation is CASSDVGGGGYGYTF.

This clonotype was recorded at least ten times. The chain carries TRBV24-1 and TRBJ1-5; D is ambiguous. Germline values: CDR1 KGHDR, CDR2 SFDVKD. V lost 7 bases and J lost 9, with 15 bases in between. This CDR3 has 13 amino acids. For the CDR3, the DNA is TGTGCCACCAGGGGAGGAACAGCGGGGCCCCAGCATTTT. It encodes CATRGGTAGPQHF.

This clonotype has just a few counts. The chain employs TRBV24-1 and TRBJ2-2; tentative D call: TRBD1 (6 bases). Trimming stripped 5 bases from V and 2 bases from J, with 14 bases between. CDR3 size: 16 residues. The germline V gene has CDR1 KGHDR and CDR2 SFDVKD. The CDR3 reads CATSVSRTDNTGELFF. The CDR3 bases are TGTGCCACCAGTGTCTCCAGGACAGATAACACCGGGGAGCTGTTTTTT.

CDR3 protein: CSGGGVEQYF. The CDR3 region has the DNA TGCAGCGGGGGGGGGGTCGAGCAGTACTTC. V and J are TRBV29-1 and TRBJ2-7, with 7 bases matching TRBD2. Germline assignment: CDR1 SQVTM and CDR2 ANQGSEA. There are 10 residues in the CDR3. J was trimmed by 6 bases and V by 7 bases; bases with no gene match: 3.

This clonotype has a handful of counts. The rearrangement uses TRBV2 and TRBJ1-5; 12 nucleotides agree with TRBD1. The ends lost 8 bases at V and 8 bases at J; junction bases unmatched: 4. This CDR3 is 13 amino acids long. CDR1 and CDR2 from the germline V gene are SNHLY and FYNNEI. CDR3 in DNA: TGTGCCAGCCGGGACAGGGGGCACGAGCCCCAGCATTTT. It specifies CASRDRGHEPQHF.

This clonotype was observed a few times. The chain uses TRBV5-1 and TRBJ2-7, with 10 nucleotides matching TRBD2. This CDR3 has 15 residues. With V trimmed by 0 bases and J by 5 bases, 5 bases remained unmatched. CDR1 SGHRS and CDR2 YFSETQ come from the germline V gene. CDR3 sequence (DNA): TGCGCCAGCAGCTTGGGGGGGACTAGCGACGACGAGCAGTACTTC. Translation: CASSLGGTSDDEQYF.

This clonotype was counted only a few times. V gene TRBV7-6 combines with J gene TRBJ1-2; possible D gene TRBD1, 6 bases. Trimming took 6 bases from V and 5 from J, leaving 16 bases between them. The germline gives CDR1 SGHVS, CDR2 FNYEAQ. The CDR3 loop spans 14 amino acids. CDR3 coding DNA: TGTGCCAGCAGTTTATGGGCAGGGGTGTATGGCTACACCTTC. The encoded protein is CASSLWAGVYGYTF.

The chain combines TRBV24-1 with TRBJ1-5, with D possibly matching TRBD1 (6 bases). With 4 bases removed from V and 0 bases from J, the gap between germline ends came to 9 bases. The CDR3 spans 15 residues. CDR1 KGHDR and CDR2 SFDVKD come from the germline V gene. The CDR3 sequence: CATSDWTASNQPQHF. The CDR3 coding sequence is TGTGCCACCAGTGACTGGACAGCTAGCAATCAGCCCCAGCATTTT.